The 26 T cell receptor beta chains below come from one sample, sequenced in a study of blood T cell repertoires in COVID-19. Generated by immunoSEQ multiplex PCR, the TCRdb table keeps only in-frame clones and is missing some. Of 170,000 or so clones listed, around 87% are singletons. The sequenced sample was peripheral blood. The receptor source for this set is a man aged 35 to 55 with active or convalescent COVID-19.

This clone was seen more than once but under ten times. The gene calls are TRBV30 and TRBJ1-6, with D unclear. Between the trimmed V and J ends, which lost 4 bases and 7 bases, there was a span of 14 bases. Germline V lookup: CDR1 GTSNPN, CDR2 SVGIG (reference sequence). CDR3 length equals 14 residues. Here the CDR3 reads CAWTVDIKNSPLHF. Here the CDR3 DNA reads TGTGCCTGGACGGTCGACATAAAGAATTCACCCCTCCACTTT.

This clone was found once. The rearrangement uses TRBV11-1 and TRBJ2-1; 8 positions agree with TRBD2. CDR1 is SGHAT and CDR2 is FQDESV in the germline V gene (reference sequence). Unmatched junction bases numbered 6, after V lost 3 bases and J lost 5 bases. The CDR3 extends over 15 amino acids. CDR3 in DNA: TGTGCCAGCAGCTTCCCGGGGGGGTCCCACAATGAGCAGTTCTTC. As protein: CASSFPGGSHNEQFF.

The V gene is TRBV30, the J gene TRBJ1-4, with 9 bases matching TRBD1. Germline-derived CDR1 and CDR2 are GTSNPN and SVGIG (reference sequence). The CDR3 has 17 amino acids. Germline trimming cut 3 bases from V and 3 bases from J; bases unmatched to any gene: 11. The CDR3 DNA sequence: TGTGCCTGGAGGGGGACAGGGAGAGGTTGGGCTAATGAAAAACTGTTTTTT. This codes for CAWRGTGRGWANEKLFF.

This chain uses TRBV7-6 with TRBJ2-5; D possibly corresponds to TRBD1 (5 bases). Trimming stripped 2 bases from V and 0 bases from J, with 7 bases between. The CDR3 runs 14 residues. Germline-derived CDR1 and CDR2 are SGHVS and FNYEAQ. CDR3 coding DNA: TGTGCCAGCAGCTTATTGACAGACCAAGAGACCCAGTACTTC. Translated, it gives CASSLLTDQETQYF. Supplemented by reference TRBV7-6 and TRBJ2-5, the full variable domain reads GAGVSQSPRYKVTKRGQDVALRCDPISGHVSLYWYRQALGQGPEFLTYFNYEAQQDKSGLPNDRFSAERPEGSISTLTIQRTEQRDSAMYRCASSLLTDQETQYFGPGTRLLVL.

The chain uses TRBV10-3 and TRBJ2-7, with 7 bases aligning to TRBD1. V was pared by 4 bases and J by 5 bases, with 2 bases of the junction left unmatched. CDR1 is ENHRY and CDR2 is SYGVKD in the germline V gene. This CDR3 region has 12 residues. The CDR3 coding sequence is TGTGCCATCAGTGGACAGGGAGACGAGCAGTACTTC. This sequence encodes CAISGQGDEQYF.

V is TRBV27 and J is TRBJ2-7; weak D call: TRBD1 (5 bases). Trimming cost V 5 bases and J 2 bases, with 16 bases left between them. The CDR3 runs to 15 residues. CDR1 and CDR2 from the germline V gene are MNHEY and SMNVEV (reference sequence). CDR3 coding DNA: TGTGCCAGCAGTCCTCGAACAGGCCTTACCTACGAGCAGTACTTC. Translated, it gives CASSPRTGLTYEQYF.

The chain links TRBV14 to TRBJ2-5; D perhaps matches TRBD1 (6 bases). Germline values: CDR1 SGHDN, CDR2 FVKESK. Trimming took 5 bases from V and 1 from J, leaving 20 bases between them. The CDR3 length is 17 residues. The CDR3 DNA follows: TGTGCCAGCAGCAAAGGGAGTCACAGCAGGGGCCAAGAGACCCAGTACTTC. Residues: CASSKGSHSRGQETQYF.

This clone was detected only a few times. The CDR3 DNA reads TGTGCCAGCAGCGTAGATAGCGGGGGGCCCACAGATACGCAGTATTTT. Its translation is CASSVDSGGPTDTQYF. V and J are TRBV9 and TRBJ2-3, with 10 bases matching TRBD2. Germline CDR1 and CDR2: SGDLS and YYNGEE. This CDR3 is 16 amino acids long. Germline trimming cut 0 bases from V and 2 bases from J; bases unmatched to any gene: 3.

The rearrangement links TRBV12-3 or TRBV12-4 to TRBJ2-1; 7 bases agree with TRBD1. The CDR3 sequence is 13 residues long. V shed 6 bases, J shed 9 bases, and the junction held 8 bases outside the gene matches. The CDR3 DNA reads as TGTGCCAGCAGGCTTACAGGGGTGGGTGAGCAGTTCTTC. This encodes CASRLTGVGEQFF.

The CDR3 loop reads CASTQGATYNSPLHF. The CDR3, as DNA: TGTGCCAGCACCCAGGGGGCGACCTATAATTCACCCCTCCACTTT. The rearrangement uses TRBV28 and TRBJ1-6, with 8 bases matching TRBD1. V dropped 7 bases and J dropped 2; count of bases not matched to a gene: 4. The CDR3 has 15 residues. CDR1 and CDR2 from the germline V gene are MDHEN and SYDVKM. The full variable domain, completed using reference TRBV28 and TRBJ1-6, is DVKVTQSSRYLVKRTGEKVFLECVQDMDHENMFWYRQDPGLGLRLIYFSYDVKMKEKGDIPEGYSVSREKKERFSLILESASTNQTSMYLCASTQGATYNSPLHFGNGTRLTVT.

This sequence joins TRBV5-1 and TRBJ2-5; no definite D call. CDR1 is SGHRS, CDR2 YFSETQ, per germline. This CDR3 has 17 amino acids. V was clipped by 0 bases and J by 2 bases, with 17 bases between them. Written as DNA, the CDR3 is TGCGCCAGCAGCTTGGGTTCAGCGACCCTCCTTCAAGAGACCCAGTACTTC. As protein: CASSLGSATLLQETQYF.

CDR3 nucleotide sequence: TGCGCCAGCAGCCTAGGGGTATCTGGGGCCAACGTCCTGACTTTC. Amino acid sequence: CASSLGVSGANVLTF. The chain employs TRBV5-1 and TRBJ2-6; D perhaps matches TRBD1 (5 bases). The CDR3 spans 15 residues. Trimming cost V 4 bases and J 1 base, with 9 bases left between them. Germline CDR1 and CDR2: SGHRS and YFSETQ. Variable domain in full (rest from reference TRBV5-1 and TRBJ2-6): KAGVTQTPRYLIKTRGQQVTLSCSPISGHRSVSWYQQTPGQGLQFLFEYFSETQRNKGNFPGRFSGRQFSNSRSEMNVSTLELGDSALYLCASSLGVSGANVLTFGAGSRLTVL.

Only a few counts were recorded for this clone. V gene TRBV3-1 (or the pseudogene TRBV3-2) combines with J gene TRBJ1-5; TRBD1 matches at 8 bases. CDR1 and CDR2 (germline): LGHDT, YNNKEL (reference sequence). V dropped 4 bases and J dropped 9; count of bases not matched to a gene: 11. The CDR3 sequence is 15 residues long. CDR3 nucleotides: TGTGCCAGCAGCCCCGGAACAGGGGGTCAAGGGCCCCAGCATTTT. This gives the protein CASSPGTGGQGPQHF.

For the CDR3, the DNA is TGTGCCAGCAGCCAGCTGACAAGCAACTATGGCTACACCTTC. Protein: CASSQLTSNYGYTF. The chain carries TRBV4-2 and TRBJ1-2; D not certain. Germline CDR1 is LGHNA and CDR2 is YNFKEQ. V dropped 3 bases and J dropped 2 bases, with 10 bases sitting between them. This CDR3 has 14 amino acids.

This clone was seen only once. The chain joins TRBV4-1 to TRBJ2-7; the match to TRBD1 covers 9 bases. The germline CDR1 and CDR2 sequences are MGHRA and YSYEKL. The trim removed 3 bases at V and 4 bases at J, leaving 13 bases unmatched. This CDR3 contains 17 residues. The CDR3 loop is CASSHVIIRDRAYEQYF. The CDR3 nucleotides are TGCGCCAGCAGCCATGTGATTATCCGGGACAGGGCTTACGAGCAGTACTTC.

The rearrangement joins TRBV5-1 to TRBJ2-7; D gene uncertain. Germline V gives CDR1 SGHRS, CDR2 YFSETQ. CDR3 length equals 15 residues. Between the trimmed V and J ends, which lost 0 bases and 4 bases, there was a span of 14 bases. For the CDR3, the DNA is TGCGCCAGCAGCTTGGGGTTCGAGACTTGGTACGAGCAGTACTTC. Translating it yields CASSLGFETWYEQYF.

The rearrangement uses TRBV27 and TRBJ1-5; TRBD1 matches 9 bases. Germline V gene lookup returns CDR1 MNHEY and CDR2 SMNVEV (reference sequence). CDR3 length: 15 residues. The J segment lost 4 bases and the V segment lost 6 bases, leaving 7 bases of the junction unmatched. The CDR3 sequence is CASRSTGGDNQPQHF. The CDR3 bases are TGTGCCAGCAGGAGTACAGGGGGCGATAATCAGCCCCAGCATTTT.

The rearrangement uses TRBV18 and TRBJ1-2; D is undetermined. This CDR3 contains 18 residues. V gave up 3 bases and J gave up 0 bases, with 20 bases separating them. CDR1 is KGHSH, CDR2 LQKENI, per germline. The CDR3 protein is CASSPRGEDLLANYGYTF. The CDR3, as DNA: TGTGCCAGCTCACCTCGTGGTGAAGATCTACTCGCTAACTATGGCTACACCTTC. The whole variable domain, remainder taken from reference TRBV18 and TRBJ1-2, is NAGVMQNPRHLVRRRGQEARLRCSPMKGHSHVYWYRQLPEEGLKFMVYLQKENIIDESGMPKERFSAEFPKEGPSILRIQQVVRGDSAAYFCASSPRGEDLLANYGYTFGSGTRLTVV.

The chain joins TRBV4-1 to TRBJ1-6; D is uncertain. This CDR3 is 15 amino acids long. Germline CDR1 and CDR2: MGHRA and YSYEKL. V shed 0 bases and J shed 6 bases, with 9 bases lying between them. CDR3 coding DNA: TGCGCCAGCAGCCAAGATTCTAGTGCTAATTCACCCCTCCACTTT. It translates to CASSQDSSANSPLHF.

The chain has TRBV28 and TRBJ2-1; TRBD1 agrees at 8 bases. CDR3 length equals 15 residues. Looked up from germline, CDR1 is MDHEN and CDR2 is SYDVKM. Germline trimming cut 4 bases from V and 4 bases from J; bases unmatched to any gene: 6. The CDR3 region is CASSSPQGAYNEQFF. CDR3 coding DNA: TGTGCCAGCAGTTCGCCTCAGGGGGCATACAATGAGCAGTTCTTC.

This chain joins TRBV19 and TRBJ1-4; no definite D call. V lost 3 bases to trimming and J lost 5 bases, with 16 bases between them. This CDR3 is built from 16 residues. Germline V gene data show CDR1 as LNHDA and CDR2 as SQIVND (reference sequence). The CDR3 region is CASSISWQNANEKLFF. CDR3 DNA sequence: TGTGCCAGTAGTATCTCTTGGCAGAACGCCAATGAAAAACTGTTTTTT.

The rearrangement joins TRBV2 to TRBJ1-1; TRBD1 is a possible D gene (5 bases). The CDR3 covers 14 residues. Between the trimmed V and J ends, which lost 5 bases and 3 bases, there was a span of 13 bases. Germline values: CDR1 SNHLY, CDR2 FYNNEI. The CDR3, as DNA: TGTGCCAGCAGTTCCTTTTCAGGGTACACTGAAGCTTTCTTT. The encoded protein is CASSSFSGYTEAFF.

This clone turned up a few times. The chain links TRBV29-1 to TRBJ1-2; 8 nucleotides line up with TRBD1. CDR1 is SQVTM and CDR2 is ANQGSEA in the germline V gene. V lost 7 bases and J lost 5; bases outside the gene matches: 12. CDR3 size: 14 residues. The CDR3 nucleotides read TGCAGCGGGAAACAGGGGGTAAAAGGGTATGGCTACACCTTC. This codes for CSGKQGVKGYGYTF.

The chain combines TRBV9 with TRBJ2-3; no clear D gene. This CDR3 comprises 13 residues. The V and J ends lost 0 bases and 6 bases respectively, with 8 bases between them. Germline values: CDR1 SGDLS, CDR2 YYNGEE. CDR3 residues: CASSVEYGDTQYF. Here the CDR3 DNA reads TGTGCCAGCAGCGTAGAGTACGGGGATACGCAGTATTTT.

This sequence joins TRBV7-9 and TRBJ1-4; TRBD1 is a possible D gene (5 bases). V lost 3 bases, J lost 4 bases, and 9 bases lay in between. The CDR3 contains 14 residues. Germline values: CDR1 SEHNR, CDR2 FQNEAQ (reference sequence). CDR3 sequence reads: CASSFDSNNEKLFF. Here the CDR3 DNA reads TGTGCCAGCAGCTTCGACAGCAATAATGAAAAACTGTTTTTT.

In its sample, this clone was seen once. This chain's CDR3 is CASSISPRAGNTIYF. The CDR3 DNA follows: TGTGCCAGTAGCATATCACCCAGGGCTGGAAACACCATATATTTT. The chain combines TRBV19 with TRBJ1-3; maybe TRBD1 (5 bases). V lost 6 bases, J lost 2 bases, and 14 bases lay in between. This CDR3 spans 15 amino acids. In germline, CDR1 is LNHDA, CDR2 SQIVND (reference sequence). Filled out from reference TRBV19 and TRBJ1-3, the complete variable domain reads DGGITQSPKYLFRKEGQNVTLSCEQNLNHDAMYWYRQDPGQGLRLIYYSQIVNDFQKGDIAEGYSVSREKKESFPLTVTSAQKNPTAFYLCASSISPRAGNTIYFGEGSWLTVV.